This is a list of T cell receptor beta chains from one sample in a study of CD8 T cells in Susac syndrome. TCRdb passed the immunoSEQ multiplex PCR reads through MiXCR, listing each CDR3 protein once. The repertoire includes some 180,000 distinct CDR3 sequences, approximately 93% of them detected once, and around 0.096% sits in the top ten. Sequenced material: CD4+ T cells from PBMCs. The receptors were gathered from a human donor in good health. Both conserved end residues are part of each CDR3. D genes are given only for firm matches.

v_gene	j_gene	d_gene	CDR3nt	CDR3aa
TRBV12-3/TRBV12-4	TRBJ1-1	-	TGTGCCAGCAGTTTAGGGGACCCAACCCGAAGGAACACTGAAGCTTTCTTT	CASSLGDPTRRNTEAFF
TRBV7-8	TRBJ2-1	-	TGTGCCAGCAGCTTTGAAGGGACCCAGCAGTTCTTC	CASSFEGTQQFF
TRBV7-2	TRBJ1-3	-	TGTGCCAGCAGCTTATTTGGCAGGGACTCTGGAAACACCATATATTTT	CASSLFGRDSGNTIYF
TRBV7-2	TRBJ1-6	-	TGTGCCAGCAGCTACAGGGCTTCACCCCTCCACTTT	CASSYRASPLHF
TRBV10-3	TRBJ2-1	-	TGTGCCACCGTGCCCGGGACTGCCTACAATGAGCAGTTCTTC	CATVPGTAYNEQFF
TRBV25-1	TRBJ2-7	-	TGTGCCAGCAGTGCCGACCTTCCGGGAGTAGGGGAATACGAGCAGTACTTC	CASSADLPGVGEYEQYF
TRBV3-1	TRBJ2-7	-	TGTGCCAGCAGCCAAGGACTCTACGAGCAATACTTC	CASSQGLYEQYF
TRBV7-9	TRBJ1-4	-	TGTGCCAGCTCAAGGGAGCAGAAGAATGAAAAACTGTTTTTT	CASSREQKNEKLFF
TRBV20-1	TRBJ1-5	-	TGCAGTGCTAGAGACAGGGGAGGGTTGCCCCAGCATTTT	CSARDRGGLPQHF
TRBV3-1	TRBJ1-5	TRBD1	TGTGCCAGCAGCCGACAGGGGGAGGATCAGCCCCAGCATTTT	CASSRQGEDQPQHF
TRBV25-1	TRBJ2-5	TRBD1	TGTGCCATCGGACAGGCGAATTGCGTAAGGGAGACCCAGTACTTC	CAIGQANCVRETQYF
TRBV7-2	TRBJ2-5	TRBD2	TGTGCCAGCAGCCCGCTCGGAAGCGGGGGGGGAGAGACCCAGTACTTC	CASSPLGSGGGETQYF
TRBV7-2	TRBJ1-5	-	TGTGCCAGCAGCTTGGGAGTCGGGGTAGGCAATCAGCCCCAGCATTTT	CASSLGVGVGNQPQHF
TRBV27	TRBJ2-1	-	TGTGCCAGCAGTTTTGCAGGGATGGTAGGGTACAATGAGCAGTTCTTC	CASSFAGMVGYNEQFF
TRBV7-9	TRBJ1-1	TRBD1	TGTGCCAGCAGCTATAGGAAGGGGGCACCCATGAACACTGAAGCTTTCTTT	CASSYRKGAPMNTEAFF